This section outlines one T cell receptor beta chain sequence together with its context. The V gene lost 4 bases and the J gene lost 5 bases, with 9 bases spanning the gap. CDR1 is MNHEY, CDR2 SVGAGI, per germline. CDR3 length: 13 amino acids. The record originates from a study of ipilimumab plus nivolumab after autologous stem cell transplantation. Here immunoSEQ multiplex PCR was the method, and the copy in TCRdb shows in-frame clones only, minus some. The sample carries tens of thousands of clones, less than 85% recorded once. The chain employs TRBV6-5 and TRBJ2-4; D remains ambiguous. The material was PBMCs, obtained in a trial of ipilimumab plus nivolumab as post-transplant consolidation. The TCR was taken from a male donor with diffuse large B-cell lymphoma. This CDR3 is CASSSFSQNIQYF. CDR3 bases: TGTGCCAGCAGTTCCTTCTCCCAAAACATTCAGTACTTC.